This T cell receptor (beta chain) was sequenced during a study of T-cell reconstitution after alpha-beta-depleted transplantation in children. Whole-study results and caveats: Several patients had high TCRbeta diversity at day 60; it came from surviving recipient T cells and thymic progenitors. A year had passed since transplant, and T-cell counts and diversity by then came mostly from newly produced T cells.

This clonotype was found many times. No antigen is known for it. The TCRbeta library was prepared with unique molecular identifiers. TCRdb re-derived calls from the PCR reads in MiXCR, one entry per CDR3 protein. The sample records hundreds of thousands of distinct CDR3 sequences, about an eighth being singletons. The CDR3 has 15 residues. Germline V gene sequence: CDR1 MNHEY, CDR2 SVGAGI. J gave up 2 bases and V 2 bases, and 6 bases lay outside the gene matches. The V gene is TRBV6-5, the J gene TRBJ2-7; 7 bases match TRBD1. The input for sequencing was PBMCs, mostly from graft donor cells, taken 360 days after TCRalphabeta/CD19-depleted stem cell transplant. This receptor was identified in a male patient between 10 and 17 years old who had a stem cell transplant for acute myeloid leukemia, so the T cells may come from the graft donor. For the CDR3, the DNA is TGTGCCAGCAGTTACGGTTGGGACAGCGCCTACGAGCAGTACTTC. It translates to CASSYGWDSAYEQYF.